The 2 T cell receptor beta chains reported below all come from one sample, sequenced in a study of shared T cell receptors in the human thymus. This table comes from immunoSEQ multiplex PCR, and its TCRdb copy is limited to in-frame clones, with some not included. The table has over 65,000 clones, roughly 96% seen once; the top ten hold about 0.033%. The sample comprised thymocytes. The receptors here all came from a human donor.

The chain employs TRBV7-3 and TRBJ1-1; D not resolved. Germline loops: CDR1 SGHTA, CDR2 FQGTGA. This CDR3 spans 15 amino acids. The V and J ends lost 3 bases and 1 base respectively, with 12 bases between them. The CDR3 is CASSLGGTQNTEAFF. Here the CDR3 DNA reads TGTGCCAGCAGCTTGGGAGGAACTCAGAACACTGAAGCTTTCTTT.

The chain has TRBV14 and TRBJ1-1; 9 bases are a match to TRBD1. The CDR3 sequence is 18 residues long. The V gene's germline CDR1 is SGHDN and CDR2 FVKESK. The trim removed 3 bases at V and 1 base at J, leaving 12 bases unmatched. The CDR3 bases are TGTGCCAGCAGCCAGAACCGGGACAGGGAATTTGCGAACACTGAAGCTTTCTTT. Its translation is CASSQNRDREFANTEAFF.